A selection of T cell receptor beta chains follows, all from one sample in a study of CD8+ T cells in alopecia areata. The assay was immunoSEQ multiplex PCR, and TCRdb's table has in-frame clones only and misses some. The repertoire holds a few hundred thousand clones, with under 75% as singletons. The sequences come from CD4+ T cells sorted from blood, collected at week 4, from a patient treated with tofacitinib. The receptors were gathered from a human donor with alopecia areata. CDR3s include the opening cysteine and the closing phenylalanine or tryptophan. Fields, in order: clone size, J gene, V gene, D gene, CDR3 length, CDR3 protein, CDR3 DNA. D genes are given only for firm matches. Not all rows give a size; the values are once, few, many and, for expanded clones, a class.

clone_size: few
j_call: TRBJ2-3
v_call: TRBV7-2
d_call: .
cdr3_length: 11
cdr3_aa: CASSPQDTQYF
cdr3_nt: TGTGCCAGCAGCCCTCAAGATACGCAGTATTTT

clone_size: .
j_call: TRBJ1-2
v_call: TRBV29-1
d_call: .
cdr3_length: 12
cdr3_aa: CSTQLKGDGYTF
cdr3_nt: TGCAGCACCCAATTAAAGGGGGATGGCTACACCTTC

clone_size: .
j_call: TRBJ1-2
v_call: TRBV15
d_call: TRBD1
cdr3_length: 18
cdr3_aa: CATSGTKGTGHNNYGYTF
cdr3_nt: TGTGCCACCAGCGGGACCAAAGGGACAGGGCACAACAACTATGGCTACACCTTC

clone_size: .
j_call: TRBJ1-1
v_call: TRBV10-3
d_call: TRBD1
cdr3_length: 15
cdr3_aa: CAISEEQGAGTEAFF
cdr3_nt: TGTGCCATCAGTGAGGAACAGGGGGCAGGTACTGAAGCTTTCTTT

clone_size: once
j_call: TRBJ1-1
v_call: TRBV2
d_call: .
cdr3_length: 13
cdr3_aa: CASSELGSAEAFF
cdr3_nt: TGTGCCAGCAGTGAATTGGGGTCCGCTGAAGCTTTCTTT

clone_size: .
j_call: TRBJ2-3
v_call: TRBV7-2
d_call: .
cdr3_length: 13
cdr3_aa: CASSFEVTDTQYF
cdr3_nt: TGTGCCAGCAGCTTCGAGGTCACAGATACGCAGTATTTT

clone_size: .
j_call: TRBJ2-3
v_call: TRBV29-1
d_call: .
cdr3_length: 12
cdr3_aa: CSVEEGTDTQYF
cdr3_nt: TGCAGCGTTGAAGAGGGCACAGATACGCAGTATTTT

clone_size: .
j_call: TRBJ2-5
v_call: TRBV5-1
d_call: .
cdr3_length: 16
cdr3_aa: CASSLEGRPKGETQYF
cdr3_nt: TGCGCCAGCAGCTTGGAGGGGAGGCCCAAAGGGGAGACCCAGTACTTC

clone_size: .
j_call: TRBJ2-7
v_call: TRBV25-1
d_call: .
cdr3_length: 12
cdr3_aa: CASMDSGGEQYF
cdr3_nt: TGTGCCAGCATGGACTCCGGCGGCGAGCAGTACTTC

clone_size: .
j_call: TRBJ1-6
v_call: TRBV7-3
d_call: .
cdr3_length: 13
cdr3_aa: CASSSSPGLALHF
cdr3_nt: TGTGCCAGCAGCTCATCTCCGGGACTCGCTCTCCACTTT

clone_size: .
j_call: TRBJ1-1
v_call: TRBV30
d_call: .
cdr3_length: 17
cdr3_aa: CACKSTGSGFMNTEAFF
cdr3_nt: TGTGCCTGCAAGTCAACAGGGAGTGGGTTCATGAACACTGAAGCTTTCTTT

clone_size: .
j_call: TRBJ1-1
v_call: TRBV4-3
d_call: .
cdr3_length: 15
cdr3_aa: CASSLLTGRIAEAFF
cdr3_nt: TGCGCCAGCAGCCTCCTAACGGGCAGGATTGCTGAAGCTTTCTTT